Below, 30 T cell receptor beta chains from the same sample are listed, as sequenced in a study of blood T cell repertoires in COVID-19. The protocol was immunoSEQ multiplex PCR, while the TCRdb copy is restricted to in-frame clones and leaves out a portion. The sample has about 140,000 clones, 85% to 90% seen once. Sequenced material: peripheral blood. The receptors here all came from a woman aged 60-70 years with acute or convalescent COVID-19.

The chain links TRBV28 to TRBJ1-2, with D uncertain. CDR1 is MDHEN, CDR2 SYDVKM, per germline. The CDR3 is made up of 11 amino acids. The CDR3 coding sequence is TGTGCAACCGGGGAGAACTATGGCTACACCTTC. It translates to CATGENYGYTF.

V usage is TRBV30 and J usage is TRBJ2-3, with D perhaps TRBD2 (5 bases). Germline loops: CDR1 GTSNPN, CDR2 SVGIG (reference sequence). V lost 3 bases, J lost 2 bases, and 18 bases lay in between. The CDR3 runs 16 residues. CDR3 DNA: TGTGCCTGGAGCCACCCAACTAGGACGCCCACAGATACGCAGTATTTT. Translation gives CAWSHPTRTPTDTQYF.

This chain joins TRBV5-4 and TRBJ1-1; tentative D call: TRBD1 (6 bases). Trimming pared 0 bases from V and 8 bases from J, leaving 11 bases between. CDR3 length: 13 amino acids. The germline V gene encodes CDR1 SGHNT and CDR2 YYREEE (reference sequence). The CDR3 sequence is CASSLVPGTEAFF. The CDR3 DNA reads TGTGCCAGCAGCTTGGTCCCCGGGACAGAAGCTTTCTTT.

This clone has only a few counts. This rearrangement joins TRBV6-5 to TRBJ2-5; TRBD2 aligns across 10 bases. V gave up 0 bases and J gave up 5 bases; unmatched junction bases: 6. The CDR3 runs to 16 residues. Germline V gives CDR1 MNHEY, CDR2 SVGAGI. CDR3 sequence reads: CASSYSQRGGRETQYF. The CDR3 nucleotides are TGTGCCAGCAGTTACTCGCAGCGGGGGGGCCGTGAGACCCAGTACTTC.

This chain uses TRBV19 with TRBJ2-1; D unclear. The V gene lost 7 bases and the J gene lost 0 bases, with 7 bases spanning the gap. Germline V gene data show CDR1 as LNHDA and CDR2 as SQIVND (reference sequence). The CDR3 contains 13 residues. CDR3 sequence (DNA): TGTGCCAGTACAGAAAGCTCCTACAATGAGCAGTTCTTC. Its protein is CASTESSYNEQFF.

The CDR3 DNA is TGCAGCGTTGATATTTCCGGGGGGGCCTACAATGAGCAGTTCTTC. The encoded protein is CSVDISGGAYNEQFF. This chain joins TRBV29-1 and TRBJ2-1, with 8 bases identical to TRBD2. V shed 3 bases, J shed 2 bases, and the junction held 6 bases outside the gene matches. The germline V gene encodes CDR1 SQVTM and CDR2 ANQGSEA. The CDR3 spans 15 residues.

This rearrangement joins TRBV30 to TRBJ2-1; D may be TRBD1 (6 bases). Germline lookup yields CDR1 GTSNPN and CDR2 SVGIG (reference sequence). The V and J ends lost 5 bases and 9 bases respectively, with 23 bases between them. CDR3 length: 15 amino acids. CDR3 region: CAWGPIGTPDGEQFF. In nucleotides, the CDR3 is TGTGCCTGGGGTCCGATCGGGACACCGGATGGTGAGCAGTTCTTC.

The chain is built from TRBV4-2 and TRBJ2-5; 12 bases align to TRBD1. V gave up 6 bases and J gave up 4 bases; unmatched junction bases: 15. CDR3 size: 18 residues. The germline V gene encodes CDR1 LGHNA and CDR2 YNFKEQ. The CDR3 region is CASSRSGTGGISGETQYF. The DNA for the CDR3 is TGTGCCAGCAGTCGATCCGGGACAGGGGGCATTTCAGGAGAGACCCAGTACTTC.

The chain employs TRBV11-1 and TRBJ1-5; 7 bases are a match to TRBD1. Germline CDR1 reads SGHAT; CDR2 reads FQDESV (reference sequence). With V trimmed by 2 bases and J by 5 bases, 9 bases remained unmatched. This CDR3 has 16 residues. In nucleotides, the CDR3 is TGTGCCAGCAGCTTACCAAGACAGGGCTTCGATCAGCCCCAGCATTTT. Translated: CASSLPRQGFDQPQHF.

The rearrangement joins TRBV10-1 to TRBJ2-1, with D unresolved. Germline V CDR1 and CDR2: WNHNN, SYGVQD (reference sequence). CDR3 length equals 13 residues. V dropped 5 bases and J dropped 10 bases, with 15 bases sitting between them. CDR3 sequence (DNA): TGCGCCAGCAGTCCCTCCCGTAGAGGCGAGCAGTTCTTC. Amino acids: CASSPSRRGEQFF.

V and J are TRBV24-1 and TRBJ2-1; TRBD1 agrees at 9 bases. The CDR3 length is 16 residues. Germline CDR1 KGHDR, CDR2 SFDVKD. The ends lost 0 bases at V and 8 bases at J; junction bases unmatched: 7. DNA of the CDR3: TGTGCCACCAGTGATTTGGGGGACAGGGCGGGTGATGAGCAGTTCTTC. This codes for CATSDLGDRAGDEQFF.

Concerning this clone: Lacking the conserved final phenylalanine or tryptophan, this CDR3 likely reflects a read error. The DNA is left out, because the CDR3 cannot be placed on it with certainty; the CDR3 is given as TCRdb lists it. This chain uses TRBV23-1 with TRBJ2-7; TRBD2 is the table's D call, not checked against the DNA. TRBV23-1 is classed as an ORF, of uncertain function. The CDR3 has 10 amino acids, counting both end residues. The CDR3 spells CASSPSGEGL.

The genes are TRBV2 and TRBJ2-2, with 9 bases identical to TRBD2. The CDR3 covers 16 residues. V trimming: 6 bases; J trimming: 5 bases; junction bases outside the gene matches: 10. In germline, CDR1 is SNHLY, CDR2 FYNNEI. The CDR3 nucleotides are TGTGCCAGCAGAGACATTAGCGGGGGCCGGACCGGGGAGCTGTTTTTT. It is translated as CASRDISGGRTGELFF.

To note about this clone: Germline and junction disagree at one end, which may indicate a read error. The rearrangement joins TRBV9 to TRBJ2-4; 7 nucleotides match TRBD1. CDR1 is SGDLS and CDR2 is YYNGEE in the germline V gene. This CDR3 spans 12 amino acids. As DNA, the CDR3 is TGTGCCAGCAGCGTAGCTAGGGACAGAGAGAACTTC. It codes for CASSVARDRENF.

The V and J genes are TRBV7-6 and TRBJ1-6; tentatively, D is TRBD1 (6 bases). Germline V gives CDR1 SGHVS, CDR2 FNYEAQ. Trimming removed 2 bases from V and 0 bases from J, with 11 bases in between. The CDR3 has 17 residues. CDR3 DNA: TGTGCCAGCAGCTTATGGGACATAAGCTCCTATAATTCACCCCTCCACTTT. Protein product: CASSLWDISSYNSPLHF.

The rearrangement uses TRBV9 and TRBJ1-1; 9 bases are shared with TRBD1. Germline V lookup: CDR1 SGDLS, CDR2 YYNGEE. J lost 5 bases, V lost 3 bases, and 26 bases had no gene match. The CDR3 covers 21 residues. Here the CDR3 DNA reads TGTGCCAGCAGCGCCAGTGGAACAGGGGGCGTCGGGGCGCCTCCATTGACTGAAGCTTTCTTT. It translates to CASSASGTGGVGAPPLTEAFF.

The chain employs TRBV27 and TRBJ2-5, with TRBD1 identical over 10 bases. Unmatched junction bases numbered 17, after V lost 6 bases and J lost 4 bases. The CDR3 runs 18 residues. Germline-derived CDR1 and CDR2 are MNHEY and SMNVEV (reference sequence). The CDR3 region is CASSDSGQGDWVGETQYF. The CDR3 bases are TGTGCCAGCAGCGATAGCGGACAGGGGGATTGGGTTGGAGAGACCCAGTACTTC.

The chain recombines TRBV30 with TRBJ1-1; D possibly corresponds to TRBD1 (5 bases). Germline CDR1 GTSNPN, CDR2 SVGIG (reference sequence). V was cut by 3 bases and J by 3 bases, with 11 bases left in between. The CDR3 totals 13 residues. The CDR3 region is CAWSGPGDTEAFF. Here the CDR3 DNA reads TGTGCCTGGAGCGGACCGGGGGACACTGAAGCTTTCTTT.

The genes are TRBV6-5 and TRBJ1-1; TRBD1 is a possible D gene (6 bases). The germline V gene encodes CDR1 MNHEY and CDR2 SVGAGI. The CDR3 loop spans 13 amino acids. The ends were cut back, 5 bases at V and 4 bases at J, with 11 bases in the middle. The CDR3: CASSTGSVTEAFF. The DNA for the CDR3 is TGTGCCAGCAGTACAGGGTCGGTCACTGAAGCTTTCTTT.

Comments on this clone: The same CDR3 can be traced to other DNA sequences in this sample. V usage is TRBV12-3 or TRBV12-4 and J usage is TRBJ2-7; possible D gene TRBD2, 5 bases. The CDR3 consists of 12 residues. Trimming removed 2 bases at V and 6 bases at J, with 8 bases between. The CDR3 spells CASSLRGFEQYF. The DNA for the CDR3 is TGTGCCAGCAGTTTAAGAGGGTTCGAGCAGTACTTC.

This clone was seen only a few times. The chain uses TRBV10-3 and TRBJ1-1, with D perhaps matching TRBD1 (5 bases). Trimming removed 3 bases from V and 0 bases from J, with 14 bases in between. The CDR3 loop spans 16 amino acids. Germline values: CDR1 ENHRY, CDR2 SYGVKD. The CDR3 coding sequence is TGTGCCATCAGTGATGATAGGGGTCTGCTGAACACTGAAGCTTTCTTT. Translation: CAISDDRGLLNTEAFF.

This clone has a single count. The gene calls are TRBV19 and TRBJ1-2; 9 nucleotides agree with TRBD1. Germline V gene lookup returns CDR1 LNHDA and CDR2 SQIVND (reference sequence). The length of the CDR3 is 13 residues. The J segment lost 5 bases and the V segment lost 5 bases, leaving 3 bases of the junction unmatched. Written as DNA, the CDR3 is TGTGCCAGTAGTCAACAGGGGGCTTATGGCTACACCTTC. Protein product: CASSQQGAYGYTF.

The chain recombines TRBV28 with TRBJ2-6, with no clear D. The CDR3 covers 16 residues. Between the trimmed V and J ends, which lost 1 base and 0 bases, there was a span of 7 bases. The germline gives CDR1 MDHEN, CDR2 SYDVKM. CDR3 loop: CASSLLAGSGANVLTF. Written as DNA, the CDR3 is TGTGCCAGCAGTTTATTGGCTGGCTCTGGGGCCAACGTCCTGACTTTC.

The rearrangement links TRBV28 to TRBJ1-6; TRBD1 matches at 9 bases. This CDR3 spans 14 amino acids. Trimming at V came to 3 bases and at J to 9 bases, leaving 3 bases not matched to a gene. Germline V gene lookup returns CDR1 MDHEN and CDR2 SYDVKM. The CDR3 region has the DNA TGTGCCAGCAGTTTGGGGGACAGGGCTTCACCCCTCCACTTT. Protein product: CASSLGDRASPLHF. The full variable domain, its missing parts supplied by reference TRBV28 and TRBJ1-6, is DVKVTQSSRYLVKRTGEKVFLECVQDMDHENMFWYRQDPGLGLRLIYFSYDVKMKEKGDIPEGYSVSREKKERFSLILESASTNQTSMYLCASSLGDRASPLHFGNGTRLTVT.

The chain has TRBV6-5 and TRBJ1-3, with a possible D match to TRBD1 (6 bases). This CDR3 is built from 14 residues. With 6 bases removed from V and 3 bases from J, the gap between germline ends came to 12 bases. Germline V gene sequence: CDR1 MNHEY, CDR2 SVGAGI. The CDR3 DNA is TGTGCCAGCAGCCGACAGGCCTTTGGAAACACCATATATTTT. Protein: CASSRQAFGNTIYF.

This clone was observed a handful of times. This sequence joins TRBV6-2 or TRBV6-3 and TRBJ1-4, with a possible D match to TRBD1 (5 bases). Per the germline V gene, CDR1 is MNHEY and CDR2 is SVGEGT. This CDR3 has 17 residues. Trimming stripped 6 bases from V and 4 bases from J, with 21 bases between. The CDR3 here is CASSRREQWGLNEKLFF. DNA for the CDR3: TGTGCCAGCAGCCGACGAGAGCAATGGGGCCTTAATGAAAAACTGTTTTTT.

The gene calls are TRBV9 and TRBJ2-1; 12 nucleotides agree with TRBD2. The CDR3 contains 17 residues. Germline values: CDR1 SGDLS, CDR2 YYNGEE. With V trimmed by 0 bases and J by 8 bases, 9 bases remained unmatched. The chain's CDR3 is CASSVVSSGGAGYEQFF. The CDR3 DNA reads TGTGCCAGCAGCGTAGTATCTAGCGGGGGGGCGGGTTATGAGCAGTTCTTC.

The CDR3 region is CASSTPQGANYGYTF. The CDR3 nucleotides are TGTGCCAGTAGTACCCCACAGGGGGCCAACTATGGCTACACCTTC. The rearrangement links TRBV19 to TRBJ1-2, with TRBD1 matching over 9 bases. Unmatched junction bases numbered 5, after V lost 4 bases and J lost 2 bases. Germline V lookup: CDR1 LNHDA, CDR2 SQIVND (reference sequence). The CDR3 spans 15 residues.

The J gene is TRBJ2-5, the V gene TRBV3-1 (or the pseudogene TRBV3-2), with 8 nucleotides matching TRBD2. The CDR3 is 16 amino acids. The ends lost 5 bases at V and 4 bases at J; junction bases unmatched: 12. In germline, CDR1 is LGHDT, CDR2 YNNKEL (reference sequence). The CDR3 spells CASSEGLVRVGETQYF. The CDR3 nucleotides are TGTGCCAGCAGCGAGGGACTAGTTCGTGTTGGAGAGACCCAGTACTTC.

This chain joins TRBV9 and TRBJ2-3; 7 bases match TRBD2. J was trimmed by 1 base and V by 0 bases; bases with no gene match: 5. Germline V CDR1 and CDR2: SGDLS, YYNGEE. The CDR3 extends over 16 amino acids. In DNA form, the CDR3 reads TGTGCCAGCAGCGTAGGACCAAGCGGGGGCACAGATACGCAGTATTTT. This sequence encodes CASSVGPSGGTDTQYF. The variable domain in full, completed from reference TRBV9 and TRBJ2-3, reads DSGVTQTPKHLITATGQRVTLRCSPRSGDLSVYWYQQSLDQGLQFLIQYYNGEERAKGNILERFSAQQFPDLHSELNLSSLELGDSALYFCASSVGPSGGTDTQYFGPGTRLTVL.